This T cell receptor (beta chain) was captured by sequencing in a study of blood T cell repertoires in COVID-19. Study information: Acute and convalescent COVID-19 samples came from the United States, Italy and Spain. T cells, B-cell-depleted T cells, or PBMCs provided the cDNA or gDNA that served as material.

This CDR3 is 16 amino acids long. Trimming stripped 3 bases from V and 0 bases from J, with 11 bases between. Germline assignment: CDR1 LNHDA and CDR2 SQIVND (reference sequence). Study processing details: Reference gene primers were amplified, and this amplification served to estimate nucleated cell counts. Data came from immunoSEQ multiplex PCR; TCRdb stores just in-frame clones and leaves some out. V and J calls and clone size are those listed in that table; D and trimming were worked out from the DNA. The sample has roughly 140,000 clones; 87% are singletons. The sequencing sample was made of peripheral blood. The V gene is TRBV19, the J gene TRBJ1-4, with D unclear. The receptor's source is a woman aged 55-69 years with active or convalescent COVID-19. CDR3 loop: CASSIPVRATNEKLFF. In nucleotides, the CDR3 is TGTGCCAGTAGTATCCCGGTCCGAGCAACTAATGAAAAACTGTTTTTT.